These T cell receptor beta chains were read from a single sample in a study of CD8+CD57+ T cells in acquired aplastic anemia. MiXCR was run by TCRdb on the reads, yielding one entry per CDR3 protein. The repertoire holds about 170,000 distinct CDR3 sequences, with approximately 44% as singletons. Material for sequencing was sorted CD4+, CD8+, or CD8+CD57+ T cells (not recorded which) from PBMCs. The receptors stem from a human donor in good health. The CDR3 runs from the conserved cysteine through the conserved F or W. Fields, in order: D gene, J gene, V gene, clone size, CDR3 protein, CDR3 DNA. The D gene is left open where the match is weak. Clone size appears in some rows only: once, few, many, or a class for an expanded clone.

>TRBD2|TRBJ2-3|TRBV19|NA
CASSRLTSGGTDTQYF
TGTGCCAGTAGCCGCCTCACTAGCGGGGGCACAGATACGCAGTATTTT
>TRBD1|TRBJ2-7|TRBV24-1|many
CATSDSDRAEQYF
TGTGCCACCAGTGACTCGGACAGGGCCGAGCAGTACTTC
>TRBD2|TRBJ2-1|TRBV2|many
CASSDWGGYNEQFF
TGTGCCAGCAGTGATTGGGGGGGCTACAATGAGCAGTTCTTC
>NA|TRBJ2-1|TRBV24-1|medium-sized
CATSGLVGGGTEEFF
NA
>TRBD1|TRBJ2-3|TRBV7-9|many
CAGSISGTGRTDTQYF
TGTGCCGGCTCAATCTCCGGGACAGGGCGCACAGATACGCAGTATTTT
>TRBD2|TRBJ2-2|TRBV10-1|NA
CASSETLAANTGELFF
TGCGCCAGCAGTGAGACACTAGCGGCGAACACCGGGGAGCTGTTTTTT
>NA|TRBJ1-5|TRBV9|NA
CASSEGHLGDQPQHF
TGTGCCAGCAGCGAAGGACACCTAGGGGATCAGCCCCAGCATTTT
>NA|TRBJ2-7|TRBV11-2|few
CASSLGAAAEQYF
TGTGCCAGCAGCTTAGGGGCGGCCGCCGAGCAGTACTTC
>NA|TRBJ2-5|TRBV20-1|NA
CSAPDSWETQYF
TGCAGTGCCCCCGACTCGTGGGAGACCCAGTACTTC
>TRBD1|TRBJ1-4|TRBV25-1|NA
CASSEFQGGTNEKLFF
TGTGCCAGCAGTGAATTTCAGGGGGGAACTAATGAAAAACTGTTTTTT
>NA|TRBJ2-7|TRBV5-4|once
CASSSGQEQYF
TGTGCCAGCAGCTCCGGACAGGAGCAGTACTTC
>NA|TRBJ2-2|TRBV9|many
CASSVGWGSPNTGELFF
TGTGCCAGCAGCGTAGGGTGGGGGAGTCCGAACACCGGGGAGCTGTTTTTT
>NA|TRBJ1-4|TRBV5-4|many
CASSEAGATNEKLFF
TGTGCCAGCAGCGAGGCAGGGGCAACTAATGAAAAACTGTTTTTT
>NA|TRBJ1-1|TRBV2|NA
CASSEEQNTEAFF
TGTGCCAGCAGTGAAGAGCAGAACACTGAAGCTTTCTTT
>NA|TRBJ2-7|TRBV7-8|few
CASSILADPSYEQYF
TGTGCCAGCAGCATCTTAGCGGACCCATCCTACGAGCAGTACTTC
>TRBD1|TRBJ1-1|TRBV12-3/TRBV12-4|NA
CASRWGQSRGNTEAFF
TGTGCCAGCAGATGGGGACAGTCTCGGGGGAACACTGAAGCTTTCTTT
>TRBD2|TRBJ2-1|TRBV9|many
CASSVGLDSHEQFF
TGTGCCAGCAGCGTGGGACTAGACTCCCATGAGCAGTTCTTC
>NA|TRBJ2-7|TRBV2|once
CASSEQGLQQYF
TGTGCCAGCAGTGAACAGGGTTTACAGCAGTACTTC
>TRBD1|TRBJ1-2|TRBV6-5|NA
CASSYNLIGTGGGYTF
TGTGCCAGCAGTTACAACCTAATTGGGACAGGTGGCGGCTACACCTTC
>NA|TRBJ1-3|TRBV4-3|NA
CASSQDSNGNTIYF
TGCGCCAGCAGCCAAGACAGCAATGGAAACACCATATATTTT
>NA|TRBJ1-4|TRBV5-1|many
CASSLEGVSEKLFF
TGCGCCAGCAGCTTGGAAGGAGTAAGTGAAAAACTGTTTTTT
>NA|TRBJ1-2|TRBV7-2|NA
CASSPDLWGYTF
TGTGCCAGCAGCCCGGACCTGTGGGGCTACACCTTC
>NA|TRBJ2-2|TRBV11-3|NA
CASSFRGSSGELFF
TGTGCCAGCAGCTTTAGGGGGTCCTCCGGGGAGCTGTTTTTT
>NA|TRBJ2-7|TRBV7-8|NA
CASSLESSWVEQYF
TGTGCCAGCAGCTTAGAGAGTTCGTGGGTCGAGCAGTACTTC
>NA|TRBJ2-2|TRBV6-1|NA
CASVGTTGSGELFF
TGTGCCAGCGTCGGCACAACAGGATCCGGGGAGCTGTTTTTT
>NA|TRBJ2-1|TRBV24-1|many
CATSDSGPRELNEQFF
TGTGCCACCAGTGACTCCGGACCGAGGGAGCTGAATGAGCAGTTCTTC
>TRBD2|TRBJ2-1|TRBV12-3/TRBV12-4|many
CASRRLAGTNEQFF
TGTGCCAGCAGGCGACTAGCGGGGACAAATGAGCAGTTCTTC
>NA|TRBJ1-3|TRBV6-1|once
CASSEKRGTPGNTIYF
TGTGCCAGCAGTGAAAAAAGGGGAACCCCTGGAAACACCATATATTTT
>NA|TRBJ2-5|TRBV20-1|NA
CSADKPSGAPGTQYF
TGCAGTGCTGACAAACCATCCGGGGCCCCGGGGACCCAGTACTTC
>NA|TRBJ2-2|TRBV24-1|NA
CATSDPARTTGELFF
TGTGCCACCAGTGACCCAGCGAGGACTACCGGGGAGCTGTTTTTT
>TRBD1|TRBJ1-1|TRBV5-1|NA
CASSQDREAFF
TGCGCCAGCAGCCAGGACAGGGAAGCTTTCTTT
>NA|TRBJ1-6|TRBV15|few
CATSGRGLGSPLHF
TGTGCCACCAGCGGCAGGGGACTGGGTTCACCCCTCCACTTT
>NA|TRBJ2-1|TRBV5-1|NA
CASSRRNEQFF
TGCGCCAGCAGTCGTAGAAATGAGCAGTTCTTC
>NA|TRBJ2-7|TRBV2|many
CASNRDSYEQYF
TGTGCCAGCAATAGGGACTCCTACGAGCAGTACTTC
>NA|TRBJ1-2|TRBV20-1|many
CSARDTPNYGYTF
TGCAGTGCCCGGGACACCCCTAACTATGGCTACACCTTC
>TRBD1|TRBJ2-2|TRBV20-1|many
CSARQDRGITGELFF
TGCAGTGCTAGACAGGACAGGGGTATCACCGGGGAGCTGTTTTTT
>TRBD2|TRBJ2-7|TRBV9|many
CASSVALAGGFYEQYF
TGTGCCAGCAGCGTAGCCCTAGCGGGGGGTTTCTACGAGCAGTACTTC
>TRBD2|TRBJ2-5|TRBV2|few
CASRARGGVETQYF
TGTGCCAGCAGAGCGCGGGGGGGCGTAGAGACCCAGTACTTC
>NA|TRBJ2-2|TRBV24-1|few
CATSDRLSTNTGELFF
TGTGCCACCAGTGACCGACTATCTACGAACACCGGGGAGCTGTTTTTT
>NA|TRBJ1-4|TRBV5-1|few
CASSLGGGGPAANEKLFF
TGCGCCAGCAGCTTGGGCGGAGGAGGGCCCGCGGCTAATGAAAAACTGTTTTTT
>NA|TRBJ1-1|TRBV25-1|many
CASRAAVNTEAFF
TGTGCCAGCAGGGCGGCAGTGAACACTGAAGCTTTCTTT
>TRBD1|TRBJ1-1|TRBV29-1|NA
CSVNPGGTQAFF
TGCAGCGTTAACCCAGGGGGGACTCAAGCTTTCTTT
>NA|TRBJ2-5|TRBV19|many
CASSMARAETQYF
TGTGCCAGTAGTATGGCCAGGGCAGAGACCCAGTACTTC
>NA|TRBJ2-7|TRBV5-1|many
CASSFSASSYEQYF
TGCGCCAGCAGCTTCTCGGCCAGCTCCTACGAGCAGTACTTC